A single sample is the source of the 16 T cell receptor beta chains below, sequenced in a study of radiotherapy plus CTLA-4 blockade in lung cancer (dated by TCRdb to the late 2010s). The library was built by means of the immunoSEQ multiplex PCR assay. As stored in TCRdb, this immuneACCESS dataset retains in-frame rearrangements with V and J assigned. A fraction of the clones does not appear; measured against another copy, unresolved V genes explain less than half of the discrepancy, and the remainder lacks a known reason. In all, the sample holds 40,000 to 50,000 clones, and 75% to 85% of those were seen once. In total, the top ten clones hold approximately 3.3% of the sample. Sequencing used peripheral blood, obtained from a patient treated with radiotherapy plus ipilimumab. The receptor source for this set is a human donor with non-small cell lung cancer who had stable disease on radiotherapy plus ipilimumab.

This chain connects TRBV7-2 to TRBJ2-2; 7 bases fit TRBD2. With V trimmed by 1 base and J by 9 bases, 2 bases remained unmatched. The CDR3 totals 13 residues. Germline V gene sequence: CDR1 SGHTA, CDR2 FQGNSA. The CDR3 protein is CASSLETSRELFF. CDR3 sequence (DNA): TGTGCCAGCAGCTTAGAGACTAGCCGGGAGCTGTTTTTT.

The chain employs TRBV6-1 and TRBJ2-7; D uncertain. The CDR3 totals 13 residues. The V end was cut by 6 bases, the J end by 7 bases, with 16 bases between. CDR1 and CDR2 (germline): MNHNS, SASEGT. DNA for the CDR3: TGTGCCAGCAGACAACTCGGGTTGCGGGAGCAGTACTTC. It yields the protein CASRQLGLREQYF.

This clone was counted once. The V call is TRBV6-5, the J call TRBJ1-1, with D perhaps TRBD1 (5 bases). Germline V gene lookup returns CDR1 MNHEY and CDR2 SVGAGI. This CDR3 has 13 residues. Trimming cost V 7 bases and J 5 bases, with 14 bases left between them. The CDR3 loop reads CASKSAKGTEAFF. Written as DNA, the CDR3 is TGTGCCAGCAAGTCCGCAAAGGGGACTGAAGCTTTCTTT.

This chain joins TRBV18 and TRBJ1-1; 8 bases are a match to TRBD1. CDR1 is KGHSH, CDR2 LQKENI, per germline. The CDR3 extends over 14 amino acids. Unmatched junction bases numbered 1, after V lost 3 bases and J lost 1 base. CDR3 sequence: CASSPTGENTEAFF. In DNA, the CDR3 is TGTGCCAGCTCACCGACAGGGGAGAACACTGAAGCTTTCTTT.

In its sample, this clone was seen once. The CDR3 DNA reads as TGTGCCTGGAGTGGAGCTAGCGGGAGGGCCGGTGAGCAGTTCTTC. Protein product: CAWSGASGRAGEQFF. The J gene is TRBJ2-1, the V gene TRBV30; 12 bases align to TRBD2. The junction had 7 bases not matched to a gene; V was cut back by 1 base and J by 9 bases. Per the germline V gene, CDR1 is GTSNPN and CDR2 is SVGIG (reference sequence). The CDR3 runs to 15 residues. The full variable domain, with the rest looked up from reference TRBV30 and TRBJ2-1, is SQTIHQWPATLVQPVGSPLSLECTVEGTSNPNLYWYRQAAGRGLQLLFYSVGIGQISSEVPQNLSASRPQDRQFILSSKKLLLSDSGFYLCAWSGASGRAGEQFFGPGTRLTVL.

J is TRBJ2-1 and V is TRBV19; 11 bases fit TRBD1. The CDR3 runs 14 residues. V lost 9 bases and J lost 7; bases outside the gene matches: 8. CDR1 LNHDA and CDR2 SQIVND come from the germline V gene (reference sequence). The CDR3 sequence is CASRPGDRGNEQFF. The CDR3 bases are TGTGCCAGCCGCCCTGGGGACAGGGGGAATGAGCAGTTCTTC.

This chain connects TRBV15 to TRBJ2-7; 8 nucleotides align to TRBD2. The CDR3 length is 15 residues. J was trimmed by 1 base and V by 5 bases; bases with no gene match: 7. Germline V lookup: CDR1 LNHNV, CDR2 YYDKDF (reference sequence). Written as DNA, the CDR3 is TGTGCCACCAGCCCTTATAGCGGGGTTTCCTACGAGCAGTACTTC. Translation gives CATSPYSGVSYEQYF.

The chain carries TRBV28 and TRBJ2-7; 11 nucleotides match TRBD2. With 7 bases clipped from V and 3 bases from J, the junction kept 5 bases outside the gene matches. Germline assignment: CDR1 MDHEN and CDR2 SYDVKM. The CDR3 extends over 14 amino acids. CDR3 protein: CASTGTSGLYEQYF. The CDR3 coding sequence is TGTGCCAGCACCGGGACTAGCGGACTCTACGAGCAGTACTTC.

The CDR3 DNA sequence: TGTGCCTGGAGGGGGAGGCAGCAACCCTACGAGCAGTACTTC. Its translation is CAWRGRQQPYEQYF. The chain links TRBV30 to TRBJ2-7; possibly TRBD2 for D (6 bases). Germline V CDR1 and CDR2: GTSNPN, SVGIG (reference sequence). The CDR3 is 14 amino acids. The V gene lost 3 bases and the J gene lost 2 bases, with 14 bases spanning the gap.

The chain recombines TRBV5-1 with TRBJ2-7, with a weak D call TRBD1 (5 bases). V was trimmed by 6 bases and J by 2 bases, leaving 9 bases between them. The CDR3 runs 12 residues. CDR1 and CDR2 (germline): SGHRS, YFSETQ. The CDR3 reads CASKRGPYEQYF. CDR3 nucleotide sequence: TGCGCCAGCAAAAGGGGTCCCTACGAGCAGTACTTC.

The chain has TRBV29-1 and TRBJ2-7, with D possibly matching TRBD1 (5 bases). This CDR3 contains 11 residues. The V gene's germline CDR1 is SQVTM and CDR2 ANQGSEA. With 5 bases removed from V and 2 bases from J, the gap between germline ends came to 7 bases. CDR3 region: CSVTTAYEQYF. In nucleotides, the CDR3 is TGCAGCGTTACGACAGCCTACGAGCAGTACTTC.

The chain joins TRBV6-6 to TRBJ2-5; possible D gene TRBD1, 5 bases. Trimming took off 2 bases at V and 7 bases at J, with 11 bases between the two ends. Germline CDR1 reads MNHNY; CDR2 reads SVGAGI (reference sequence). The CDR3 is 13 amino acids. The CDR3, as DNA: TGTGCCAGCAGTTACGGGGCAGGAAGGACCCAGTACTTC. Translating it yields CASSYGAGRTQYF.

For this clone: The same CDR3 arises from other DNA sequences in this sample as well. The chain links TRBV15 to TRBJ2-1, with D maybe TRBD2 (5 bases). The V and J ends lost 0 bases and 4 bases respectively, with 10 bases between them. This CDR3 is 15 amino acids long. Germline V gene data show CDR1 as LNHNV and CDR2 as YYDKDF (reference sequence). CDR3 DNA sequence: TGTGCCACCAGCAGAGAACCCGCGGGTTACAATGAGCAGTTCTTC. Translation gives CATSREPAGYNEQFF.

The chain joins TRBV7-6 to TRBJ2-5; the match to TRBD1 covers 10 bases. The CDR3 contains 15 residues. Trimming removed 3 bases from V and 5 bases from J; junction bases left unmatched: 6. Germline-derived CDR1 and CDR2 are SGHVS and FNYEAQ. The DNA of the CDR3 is TGTGCCAGCAGCTTTACGGACAGGGGGGGGGAGACCCAGTACTTC. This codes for CASSFTDRGGETQYF.

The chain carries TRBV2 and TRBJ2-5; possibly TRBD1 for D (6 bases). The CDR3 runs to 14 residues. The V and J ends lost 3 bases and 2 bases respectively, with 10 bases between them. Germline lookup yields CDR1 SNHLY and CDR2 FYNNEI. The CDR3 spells CASSDRGEQETQYF. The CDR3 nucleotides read TGTGCCAGCAGTGACAGGGGTGAGCAAGAGACCCAGTACTTC.

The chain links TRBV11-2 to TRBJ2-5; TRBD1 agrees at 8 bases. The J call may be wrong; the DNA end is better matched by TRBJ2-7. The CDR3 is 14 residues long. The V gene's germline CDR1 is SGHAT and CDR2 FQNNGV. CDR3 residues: CASSLGGQDYEQYF. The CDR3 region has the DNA TGTGCCAGCAGCTTAGGGGGACAGGATTACGAGCAGTACTTC.